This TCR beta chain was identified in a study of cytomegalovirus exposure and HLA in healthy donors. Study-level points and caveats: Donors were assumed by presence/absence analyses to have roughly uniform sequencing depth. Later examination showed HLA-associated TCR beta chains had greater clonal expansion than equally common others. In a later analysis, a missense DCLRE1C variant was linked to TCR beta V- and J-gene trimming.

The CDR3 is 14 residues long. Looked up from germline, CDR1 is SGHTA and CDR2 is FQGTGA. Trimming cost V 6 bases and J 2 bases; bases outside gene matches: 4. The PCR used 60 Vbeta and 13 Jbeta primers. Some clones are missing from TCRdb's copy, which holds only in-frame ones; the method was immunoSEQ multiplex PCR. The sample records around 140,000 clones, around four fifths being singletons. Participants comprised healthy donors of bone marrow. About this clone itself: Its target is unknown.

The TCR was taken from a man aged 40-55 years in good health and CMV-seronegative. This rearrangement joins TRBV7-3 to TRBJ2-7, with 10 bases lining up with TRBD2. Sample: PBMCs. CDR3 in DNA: TGTGCCAGCAGTTTAGCGGGGGGCGCCTACGAGCAGTACTTC. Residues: CASSLAGGAYEQYF.